This T cell receptor beta chain was obtained from a study of blood T cell repertoires in COVID-19. In the study overall: Samples of COVID-19 (acute and convalescent) were obtained from the United States, Italy and Spain. In each case, the material was cDNA or gDNA derived from T cells, B-cell-depleted T cells, or PBMCs.

Germline V gene lookup returns CDR1 LNHDA and CDR2 SQIVND (reference sequence). V gave up 5 bases and J gave up 10 bases, with 20 bases separating them. There are 15 residues in the CDR3. Authors' processing steps: Amplification from reference gene primers served as the basis for estimated nucleated cell counts. The data were produced by immunoSEQ multiplex PCR, yet TCRdb's version contains in-frame clones alone and is incomplete. The V and J calls and clone size were taken over from that table, and D and trimming were inferred from the DNA. Here the sample spans about 280,000 clones, around 86% being singletons.

Sequencing was carried out using peripheral blood. The receptor's source is a man aged 50 to 59 with acute or convalescent COVID-19. The chain is built from TRBV19 and TRBJ1-4; weak D call: TRBD1 (6 bases). CDR3 DNA sequence: TGTGCCAGTAGTCCTCCGGGGGGCAGGTTGGGAAAACTGTTTTTT. It specifies CASSPPGGRLGKLFF.